These 25 T cell receptor beta chains came from one sample sequenced in a study of blood T cell repertoires in COVID-19. Some clones are missing from TCRdb's copy, which holds only in-frame ones; the method was immunoSEQ multiplex PCR. The sample lists about 140,000 clones, 80% seen once, with 5% in the top ten. Sequencing used peripheral blood. All receptors come from a woman aged 45-65 years with acute or convalescent COVID-19.

The CDR3 spells CASSNPGQGARVTEAFF. CDR3 nucleotides: TGTGCCAGCAGCAATCCGGGACAGGGGGCGAGGGTCACTGAAGCTTTCTTT. The chain couples TRBV3-1 (or the pseudogene TRBV3-2) to TRBJ1-1; the match to TRBD1 covers 12 bases. The ends lost 5 bases at V and 4 bases at J; junction bases unmatched: 11. Germline V lookup: CDR1 LGHDT, CDR2 YNNKEL (reference sequence). The CDR3 has 17 residues.

This chain links TRBV4-1 with TRBJ2-3, with D unresolved. Germline V CDR1 and CDR2: MGHRA, YSYEKL. Trimming left V 3 bases short and J 2 bases short, with 9 bases between. The CDR3 consists of 14 residues. The CDR3 loop reads CASSHLSLTDTQYF. Written as DNA, the CDR3 is TGCGCCAGCAGCCATCTCTCTCTCACAGATACGCAGTATTTT.

CDR3 nucleotide sequence: TGCAGCGTTGAGAACCGGGACAGTGTTCACTATGGCTACACCTTC. Its translation is CSVENRDSVHYGYTF. This chain connects TRBV29-1 to TRBJ1-2; 7 nucleotides line up with TRBD1. J was trimmed by 3 bases and V by 3 bases; bases with no gene match: 10. There are 15 residues in the CDR3. The germline CDR1 and CDR2 sequences are SQVTM and ANQGSEA.

The chain joins TRBV4-1 to TRBJ2-3; a possible D gene is TRBD2 (5 bases). Trimming left V 4 bases short and J 2 bases short, with 10 bases between. The length of the CDR3 is 14 residues. Germline V CDR1 and CDR2: MGHRA, YSYEKL. The CDR3 loop is CASSPDWITDTQYF. The CDR3 bases are TGCGCCAGCAGCCCGGACTGGATCACAGATACGCAGTATTTT.

The chain recombines TRBV2 with TRBJ1-4; D is unclear. Trimming took off 6 bases at V and 2 bases at J, with 4 bases between the two ends. CDR1 and CDR2 (germline): SNHLY, FYNNEI. The CDR3 extends over 12 amino acids. The CDR3 loop reads CASRQTNEKLFF. The DNA of the CDR3 is TGTGCCAGCAGACAGACTAATGAAAAACTGTTTTTT.

The rearrangement joins TRBV7-9 to TRBJ2-4; 9 nucleotides line up with TRBD1. Germline-derived CDR1 and CDR2 are SEHNR and FQNEAQ (reference sequence). V lost 7 bases to trimming and J lost 0 bases; unmatched junction nucleotides: 13. The CDR3 has 18 amino acids. Written as DNA, the CDR3 is TGTGCCAGCAACTCCGGGACAGGGCGCTTAGTAGCCAAAAACATTCAGTACTTC. Translated: CASNSGTGRLVAKNIQYF.

The chain couples TRBV19 to TRBJ1-5; perhaps TRBD1 as D (5 bases). Trimming took off 4 bases at V and 7 bases at J, with 11 bases between the two ends. CDR3 size: 13 residues. Germline V gene lookup returns CDR1 LNHDA and CDR2 SQIVND (reference sequence). The CDR3 loop reads CASSSGAEQPQHF. The CDR3 DNA follows: TGTGCCAGTAGTAGCGGGGCGGAACAGCCCCAGCATTTT.

This clone was seen just once. This chain connects TRBV12-3 or TRBV12-4 to TRBJ1-5; D is possibly TRBD1 (5 bases). This CDR3 region has 13 residues. The V and J ends lost 4 bases and 8 bases respectively, with 12 bases between them. The CDR3 DNA reads as TGTGCCAGCAGTTCAGTCCCGGGGGAGCCCCAGCATTTT. Translating it yields CASSSVPGEPQHF.

The V call is TRBV5-1, the J call TRBJ2-5; 10 bases align to TRBD2. Germline V CDR1 and CDR2: SGHRS, YFSETQ. This CDR3 region has 16 residues. Trimming took 0 bases from V and 5 from J; bases not matched to a gene: 7. The CDR3 coding sequence is TGCGCCAGCAGCTTGGTCCCTAGCGGGGGTGCGGAGACCCAGTACTTC. Translation gives CASSLVPSGGAETQYF.

The V gene is TRBV27, the J gene TRBJ1-3; unclear D gene. Trimming pared 7 bases from V and 3 bases from J, leaving 10 bases between. The CDR3 is made up of 13 amino acids. CDR1 is MNHEY, CDR2 SMNVEV, per germline (reference sequence). The CDR3 DNA is TGTGCCAGCATGGAGGTGAATGGAAACACCATATATTTT. The encoded protein is CASMEVNGNTIYF.

The chain is built from TRBV30 and TRBJ1-4, with D hard to call. The CDR3 extends over 15 amino acids. V gave up 5 bases and J gave up 5 bases, with 18 bases separating them. Looked up from germline, CDR1 is GTSNPN and CDR2 is SVGIG (reference sequence). CDR3 sequence reads: CAWLAFKIINEKLFF. DNA for the CDR3: TGTGCCTGGCTAGCTTTCAAGATAATAAATGAAAAACTGTTTTTT.

The rearrangement links TRBV12-3 or TRBV12-4 to TRBJ1-1; D unresolved. The CDR3 has 12 residues. Trimming stripped 6 bases from V and 9 bases from J, with 14 bases between. In DNA, the CDR3 is TGTGCCAGCAGCGAATACGGTCTCCAAGCTTTCTTT. Residues: CASSEYGLQAFF.

The J gene is TRBJ1-2, the V gene TRBV10-3, with 8 bases fitting TRBD1. CDR1 and CDR2 from the germline V gene are ENHRY and SYGVKD. CDR3 size: 14 residues. V shed 6 bases, J shed 2 bases, and the junction held 5 bases outside the gene matches. Here the CDR3 DNA reads TGTGCCATCAGCCTAGGACAGGGAAACTATGGCTACACCTTC. This sequence encodes CAISLGQGNYGYTF.

The V and J genes are TRBV7-8 and TRBJ2-7; D is ambiguous. The germline V and J ends were trimmed by 2 bases and 3 bases, with 11 bases remaining between them. This CDR3 region has 14 residues. The V gene's germline CDR1 is SGHVS and CDR2 FQNEAQ. As DNA, the CDR3 is TGTGCCAGCAGCTTAAGCGCCATAATCTACGAGCAGTACTTC. As protein: CASSLSAIIYEQYF.

This chain connects TRBV5-8 to TRBJ1-5; D not certain. The length of the CDR3 is 14 residues. The V gene's germline CDR1 is SGHTS and CDR2 YDEGEE. V was shortened by 4 bases and J by 9 bases, with 17 bases between the two germline ends. The CDR3 is CASSPGLDWAPQHF. In DNA form, the CDR3 reads TGTGCCAGCAGCCCCGGACTGGATTGGGCGCCCCAGCATTTT.

This clone was observed once. The chain joins TRBV6-6 to TRBJ2-2, with D possibly matching TRBD1 (6 bases). Germline-derived CDR1 and CDR2 are MNHNY and SVGAGI (reference sequence). Trimming removed 5 bases from V and 1 base from J, with 8 bases in between. The CDR3 runs 14 residues. For the CDR3, the DNA is TGTGCCAGCAGTCAGGACAGGAACACCGGGGAGCTGTTTTTT. It specifies CASSQDRNTGELFF.

The gene calls are TRBV4-3 and TRBJ2-3; the D gene is possibly TRBD2 (5 bases). The germline V gene has CDR1 LGHNA and CDR2 YSLEER. V was clipped by 4 bases and J by 6 bases, with 17 bases between them. The CDR3 runs 15 residues. CDR3 sequence reads: CASSPSEGRTDTQYF. In DNA, the CDR3 is TGCGCCAGCAGCCCCTCAGAGGGTCGAACGGATACGCAGTATTTT.

The chain is built from TRBV30 and TRBJ1-6; D is possibly TRBD1 (5 bases). Germline V gives CDR1 GTSNPN, CDR2 SVGIG (reference sequence). This CDR3 is 14 amino acids long. V lost 0 bases and J 10 bases, leaving 13 bases between the germline ends. CDR3 loop: CAWSVFQGWSPLHF. The CDR3 nucleotides are TGTGCCTGGAGTGTATTCCAGGGTTGGTCACCCCTCCACTTT.

This chain links TRBV29-1 with TRBJ1-1; D remains ambiguous. The CDR3 loop spans 14 amino acids. Germline CDR1 is SQVTM and CDR2 is ANQGSEA. V was cut by 0 bases and J by 5 bases, with 13 bases left in between. The CDR3 DNA reads as TGCAGCGTTGAAGATCTTCGGCGCGGAACTGAAGCTTTCTTT. Residues: CSVEDLRRGTEAFF.

The J gene is TRBJ2-7, the V gene TRBV7-2, with D maybe TRBD1 (5 bases). Trimming took 0 bases from V and 3 from J, leaving 12 bases between them. CDR3 length equals 15 residues. Germline values: CDR1 SGHTA, CDR2 FQGNSA. CDR3 protein: CASSLAGQPNYEQYF. Here the CDR3 DNA reads TGTGCCAGCAGCTTAGCCGGACAACCAAACTACGAGCAGTACTTC.

The chain carries TRBV5-8 and TRBJ1-1; D is undetermined. The V and J ends lost 6 bases and 0 bases respectively, with 12 bases between them. The CDR3 has 14 residues. Germline CDR1 reads SGHTS; CDR2 reads YDEGEE. This chain's CDR3 is CASTSRAMNTEAFF. CDR3 DNA: TGTGCCAGCACCTCGCGGGCAATGAACACTGAAGCTTTCTTT.

The rearrangement links TRBV7-9 to TRBJ2-7; D call uncertain. The germline CDR1 and CDR2 sequences are SEHNR and FQNEAQ (reference sequence). This CDR3 is 12 amino acids long. V lost 5 bases to trimming and J lost 4 bases, with 9 bases between them. CDR3 in DNA: TGTGCCAGCAGCGACCAGAGGTACGAGCAGTACTTC. Its translation: CASSDQRYEQYF.

This clone showed up just once. The V gene is TRBV5-1, the J gene TRBJ1-2; 8 bases are a match to TRBD1. The CDR3 length is 15 residues. Germline loops: CDR1 SGHRS, CDR2 YFSETQ. Unmatched junction bases numbered 5, after V lost 0 bases and J lost 4 bases. The CDR3 is CASSLVVGQGYGYTF. CDR3 nucleotide sequence: TGCGCCAGCAGCTTGGTGGTCGGACAGGGCTATGGCTACACCTTC. Using reference TRBV5-1 and TRBJ1-2 for the parts outside the CDR3, the full variable domain is KAGVTQTPRYLIKTRGQQVTLSCSPISGHRSVSWYQQTPGQGLQFLFEYFSETQRNKGNFPGRFSGRQFSNSRSEMNVSTLELGDSALYLCASSLVVGQGYGYTFGSGTRLTVV.

The chain recombines TRBV9 with TRBJ2-7, with D tentatively TRBD2 (6 bases). The V gene's germline CDR1 is SGDLS and CDR2 YYNGEE. Trimming shortened V by 0 bases and J by 0 bases, and 16 bases separated the two germline ends. The CDR3 extends over 17 amino acids. CDR3 region: CASSVGVSGGDSYEQYF. The CDR3, as DNA: TGTGCCAGCAGCGTAGGCGTTTCTGGCGGGGACTCCTACGAGCAGTACTTC.

This clone occurred many times. The CDR3 sequence is CASAQAGAFRNSPLHF. Here the CDR3 DNA reads TGTGCCAGCGCCCAGGCGGGAGCATTTCGTAATTCACCCCTCCACTTT. The chain couples TRBV2 to TRBJ1-6; no definite D call. The CDR3 is 16 amino acids. V gave up 8 bases and J gave up 6 bases, with 20 bases separating them. Germline CDR1 reads SNHLY; CDR2 reads FYNNEI.